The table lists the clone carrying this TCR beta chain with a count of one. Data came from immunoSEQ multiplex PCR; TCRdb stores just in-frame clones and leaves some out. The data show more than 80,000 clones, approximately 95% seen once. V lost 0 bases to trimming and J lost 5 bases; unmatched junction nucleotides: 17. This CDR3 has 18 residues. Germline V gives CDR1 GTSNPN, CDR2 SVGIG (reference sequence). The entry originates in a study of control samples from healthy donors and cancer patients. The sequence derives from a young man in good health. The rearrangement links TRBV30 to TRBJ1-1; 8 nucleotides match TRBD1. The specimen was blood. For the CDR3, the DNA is TGTGCCTGGAGTGTACTTCAGGGGGCGTTTATAGTGGGTACTGAAGCTTTCTTT. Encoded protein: CAWSVLQGAFIVGTEAFF.